One and the same sample provided the 4 T cell receptor beta chains below, sequenced in a study of pediatric ulcerative colitis (dated by TCRdb to the late 2010s). Receptor amplification or capture employed the immunoSEQ multiplex PCR assay. Here the immuneACCESS table is served through TCRdb, limited to in-frame sequences with V and J called. Missing clones are a known gap in these copies; in checked studies unresolved V genes cover under half, and the rest lacks a known reason. The sample records approximately 30,000 clones, 82% of which are singletons. Together, the top ten hold approximately 4.5% of the sample. Sequenced material: blood. These receptors originate from a boy younger than 18 with severe ulcerative colitis.

The chain couples TRBV5-4 to TRBJ1-2; 7 bases agree with TRBD1. After removal of 4 bases from V and 8 bases from J, the junction contained 8 bases not matched to a gene. The CDR3 sequence is 13 residues long. The V gene's germline CDR1 is SGHNT and CDR2 YYREEE (reference sequence). For the CDR3, the DNA is TGTGCCAGCAGCCCGGGACAGTCGAACGGCTACACCTTC. Its translation is CASSPGQSNGYTF.

By share of the sample, this clone is medium-sized (0.01 to 0.1%). The CDR3 loop reads CASTQGGGYSTDTQYF. The CDR3, as DNA: TGTGCCAGCACCCAAGGAGGGGGCTACAGCACAGATACGCAGTATTTT. V is TRBV6-6 and J is TRBJ2-3; possible D gene TRBD1, 7 bases. V gave up 7 bases and J gave up 0 bases, with 17 bases separating them. The germline gives CDR1 MNHNY, CDR2 SVGAGI (reference sequence). The CDR3 extends over 16 amino acids.

The gene calls are TRBV7-9 and TRBJ1-2; tentative D call: TRBD1 (6 bases). The germline V gene has CDR1 SEHNR and CDR2 FQNEAQ (reference sequence). The CDR3 has 14 amino acids. Trimming left V 3 bases short and J 4 bases short, with 12 bases between. The CDR3: CASSFPGQIYGYTF. DNA of the CDR3: TGTGCCAGCAGCTTCCCCGGACAGATCTATGGCTACACCTTC.

The chain joins TRBV13 to TRBJ2-2, with D perhaps TRBD1 or TRBD2 (5 bases each). The CDR3 covers 15 residues. Germline CDR1 PRHDT, CDR2 FYEKMQ (reference sequence). The germline V and J ends were trimmed by 5 bases and 4 bases, with 14 bases remaining between them. The CDR3 coding sequence is TGTGCCAGCAGCCCTAGTCCAGGGACCACCGGGGAGCTGTTTTTT. This sequence encodes CASSPSPGTTGELFF.